Below, 22 T cell receptor beta chains from the same sample are listed, as sequenced in a study of healthy donors' naive CD4 and CD8 T cells. A linear amplification protocol produced the TCR libraries from roughly 550 ng of total RNA. TCRdb itself ran the reads through MiXCR, one entry per CDR3 protein. The repertoire holds 200,000 or so distinct CDR3 sequences, with about 76% as singletons. The sequencing sample was made of naive CD4+ and CD8+ T cells sorted from blood, pooled from several donors. The receptors shown here come from a pool of human donors in good health; the sample pools cells from several healthy donors.

The chain employs TRBV27 and TRBJ2-3; unclear D gene. Trimming stripped 6 bases from V and 5 bases from J, with 12 bases between. Germline V gene sequence: CDR1 MNHEY, CDR2 SMNVEV (reference sequence). The CDR3 totals 13 residues. The CDR3 DNA follows: TGTGCCAGCAGCTTAATGGGCGGAGATACGCAGTATTTT. Its translation: CASSLMGGDTQYF.

V and J are TRBV15 and TRBJ2-1; 16 nucleotides match TRBD2. The CDR3 is made up of 18 amino acids. In germline, CDR1 is LNHNV, CDR2 YYDKDF (reference sequence). Trimming removed 7 bases from V and 2 bases from J; junction bases left unmatched: 8. The CDR3: CATTTGLAGGIPYNEQFF. CDR3 in DNA: TGTGCCACCACTACGGGACTAGCGGGAGGGATTCCCTACAATGAGCAGTTCTTC.

This chain joins TRBV19 and TRBJ1-2, with 10 bases that match TRBD1. The germline gives CDR1 LNHDA, CDR2 SQIVND (reference sequence). V lost 9 bases to trimming and J lost 3 bases; unmatched junction nucleotides: 10. The CDR3 consists of 15 residues. CDR3 protein: CASHLQTGGDYGYTF. For the CDR3, the DNA is TGTGCCAGCCACCTGCAGACAGGGGGCGACTATGGCTACACCTTC. Combining the CDR3 with reference TRBV19 and TRBJ1-2 gives the whole variable domain DGGITQSPKYLFRKEGQNVTLSCEQNLNHDAMYWYRQDPGQGLRLIYYSQIVNDFQKGDIAEGYSVSREKKESFPLTVTSAQKNPTAFYLCASHLQTGGDYGYTFGSGTRLTVV.

The chain employs TRBV5-1 and TRBJ2-1, with 12 bases matching TRBD2. With V trimmed by 5 bases and J by 2 bases, 11 bases remained unmatched. The germline gives CDR1 SGHRS, CDR2 YFSETQ. There are 18 residues in the CDR3. The CDR3 sequence: CASRPHRTSGTTYNEQFF. The CDR3 DNA reads TGCGCCAGCAGGCCCCATAGGACTAGCGGGACTACCTACAATGAGCAGTTCTTC.

The V and J genes are TRBV12-3 or TRBV12-4 and TRBJ1-1, with D tentatively TRBD1 (6 bases). The CDR3 has 13 residues. The V end was cut by 7 bases, the J end by 6 bases, with 15 bases between. CDR3 coding DNA: TGTGCCAGCACTTCGACAGGTCTCGCTGAAGCTTTCTTT. Protein product: CASTSTGLAEAFF.

This chain uses TRBV19 with TRBJ2-1; TRBD1 matches 11 bases. Germline CDR1 LNHDA, CDR2 SQIVND (reference sequence). The junction had 8 bases not matched to a gene; V was cut back by 6 bases and J by 7 bases. This CDR3 region has 15 residues. CDR3: CASSLGTGGRNEQFF. The DNA for the CDR3 is TGTGCCAGTAGCCTCGGGACAGGGGGGAGGAATGAGCAGTTCTTC.

V is TRBV6-1 and J is TRBJ2-7; 7 nucleotides agree with TRBD1. The CDR3 has 13 amino acids. Germline V lookup: CDR1 MNHNS, CDR2 SASEGT. Trimming at V came to 8 bases and at J to 1 base, leaving 5 bases not matched to a gene. The CDR3 bases are TGTGCCAGCCAGGGACAGCCTTCCTACGAGCAGTACTTC. Amino acids: CASQGQPSYEQYF.

J is TRBJ2-1 and V is TRBV29-1; unclear D gene. V was trimmed by 1 base and J by 0 bases, leaving 10 bases between them. From germline, CDR1 is SQVTM and CDR2 ANQGSEA. The CDR3 sequence is 15 residues long. The CDR3 nucleotides read TGCAGCGTTGAAGGCCCGACTGGCTCCTACAATGAGCAGTTCTTC. As protein: CSVEGPTGSYNEQFF.

The chain joins TRBV18 to TRBJ2-7, with TRBD1 as a possible D gene (6 bases). This CDR3 is 16 amino acids long. Germline loops: CDR1 KGHSH, CDR2 LQKENI. Trimming took 0 bases from V and 1 from J, leaving 13 bases between them. CDR3 residues: CASSPPSAGASYEQYF. The CDR3 nucleotides are TGTGCCAGCTCACCACCCTCGGCAGGGGCGTCCTACGAGCAGTACTTC.

The chain combines TRBV29-1 with TRBJ2-1, with 9 bases lining up with TRBD2. V lost 0 bases, J lost 6 bases, and 12 bases stayed unmatched. Germline-derived CDR1 and CDR2 are SQVTM and ANQGSEA. This CDR3 spans 17 amino acids. The CDR3 is CSVEEMLGLATSNEQFF. Written as DNA, the CDR3 is TGCAGCGTTGAAGAGATGCTGGGACTAGCAACCTCCAATGAGCAGTTCTTC.

The chain is built from TRBV25-1 and TRBJ2-3; TRBD2 matches at 12 bases. In germline, CDR1 is MGHDK, CDR2 SYGVNS. Unmatched junction bases numbered 5, after V lost 6 bases and J lost 1 base. The CDR3 runs to 16 residues. The CDR3 protein is CASSPRLAGGTDTQYF. CDR3 bases: TGTGCCAGCAGCCCTCGACTAGCGGGGGGCACAGATACGCAGTATTTT.

This clonotype was detected only once. The rearrangement joins TRBV7-9 to TRBJ2-6; the match to TRBD1 covers 11 bases. Germline-derived CDR1 and CDR2 are SEHNR and FQNEAQ (reference sequence). V was clipped by 5 bases and J by 2 bases; unmatched bases: 14. This CDR3 is 20 amino acids long. The CDR3 loop reads CASSTQLDRGQNTGANVLTF. In DNA, the CDR3 is TGTGCCAGCAGCACCCAATTGGACAGGGGGCAAAATACTGGGGCCAACGTCCTGACTTTC.

V and J are TRBV19 and TRBJ1-2, with a weak D call TRBD1 (5 bases). The germline V and J ends were trimmed by 6 bases and 0 bases, with 8 bases remaining between them. CDR1 is LNHDA and CDR2 is SQIVND in the germline V gene (reference sequence). The CDR3 consists of 13 residues. CDR3 nucleotides: TGTGCCAGTAGACACAGGACTAACTATGGCTACACCTTC. Translating it yields CASRHRTNYGYTF.

This chain links TRBV5-6 with TRBJ2-7; D is perhaps TRBD2 (6 bases). The CDR3 has 12 residues. Germline CDR1 reads SGHDT; CDR2 reads YYEEEE. V was cut by 4 bases and J by 7 bases, with 12 bases left in between. The CDR3 sequence is CASSMTSLEQYF. CDR3 in DNA: TGTGCCAGCAGCATGACTAGTCTGGAGCAGTACTTC.

The chain carries TRBV29-1 and TRBJ1-1; D remains unclear. The CDR3 runs 14 residues. Trimming removed 0 bases at V and 3 bases at J, with 11 bases between. Per germline, CDR1 SQVTM and CDR2 ANQGSEA. Here the CDR3 reads CSVEEALSHTEAFF. Written as DNA, the CDR3 is TGCAGCGTTGAAGAAGCGCTGTCCCACACTGAAGCTTTCTTT.

CDR3: CASSQLSKSDEQYF. The CDR3 DNA reads TGTGCCAGCAGCCAACTCTCGAAAAGTGACGAGCAGTACTTC. The chain employs TRBV28 and TRBJ2-7, with D unresolved. The CDR3 is made up of 14 amino acids. Trimming left V 6 bases short and J 5 bases short, with 17 bases between. CDR1 MDHEN and CDR2 SYDVKM come from the germline V gene.

This clonotype was detected a few times. The genes are TRBV15 and TRBJ2-7; D is possibly TRBD1 (5 bases). The germline V gene encodes CDR1 LNHNV and CDR2 YYDKDF (reference sequence). The CDR3 runs 16 residues. Trimming cost V 1 base and J 0 bases, with 13 bases left between them. CDR3: CATSRAWGLASYEQYF. In DNA form, the CDR3 reads TGTGCCACCAGCAGAGCCTGGGGCTTAGCCTCCTACGAGCAGTACTTC.

The rearrangement uses TRBV19 and TRBJ1-1; TRBD1 matches at 8 bases. Trimming removed 3 bases from V and 7 bases from J; junction bases left unmatched: 4. The CDR3 runs to 13 residues. Germline CDR1 reads LNHDA; CDR2 reads SQIVND (reference sequence). CDR3 amino acids: CASSIRGRIEAFF. CDR3 DNA sequence: TGTGCCAGTAGTATCAGGGGGCGGATTGAAGCTTTCTTT.

The chain has TRBV29-1 and TRBJ2-1, with 9 bases lining up with TRBD2. This CDR3 has 12 residues. V gave up 3 bases and J gave up 12 bases; unmatched junction bases: 6. Germline CDR1 is SQVTM and CDR2 is ANQGSEA. CDR3 protein: CSVDPSGTPQFF. CDR3 nucleotide sequence: TGCAGCGTTGATCCTAGCGGGACACCGCAGTTCTTC.

The chain recombines TRBV5-4 with TRBJ2-3, with 12 bases aligning to TRBD2. The V gene end was trimmed by 4 bases and the J gene end by 8 bases; junction bases not matched to a gene: 11. This CDR3 is built from 16 residues. Germline values: CDR1 SGHNT, CDR2 YYREEE (reference sequence). CDR3 loop: CASSPRGGLAGGTQYF. CDR3 in DNA: TGTGCCAGCAGCCCCCGAGGGGGACTAGCGGGTGGTACGCAGTATTTT.

J is TRBJ2-1 and V is TRBV6-6; D is unclear. This CDR3 contains 14 residues. The V end was cut by 2 bases, the J end by 2 bases, with 7 bases between. CDR1 is MNHNY, CDR2 SVGAGI, per germline (reference sequence). CDR3: CASSYARTYNEQFF. CDR3 in DNA: TGTGCCAGCAGTTACGCCAGAACCTACAATGAGCAGTTCTTC.

CDR3 coding DNA: TGCGCCAGCAGCTCTGGTCCGGGACAGGGGCTACAAGAGACCCAGTACTTC. It codes for CASSSGPGQGLQETQYF. The gene calls are TRBV5-1 and TRBJ2-5, with 10 bases aligning to TRBD1. The V gene end was trimmed by 3 bases and the J gene end by 2 bases; junction bases not matched to a gene: 10. The germline gives CDR1 SGHRS, CDR2 YFSETQ. The CDR3 runs 17 residues.